The 4 T cell receptor beta chains presented below share a single source sample, sequenced in a study of T cells in Graves' hyperthyroidism and ophthalmopathy (dated by TCRdb to about 2019). Receptor amplification or capture employed multiplex PCR. Instrument on record: Illumina HiSeq 2000. TCR beta CDR3 regions were amplified from RNA transcripts. For the first round of RT-PCR on the TCR CDR3, the HTBI primer set was used together with the Qiagen OneStep RT-PCR kit. The public reads were reanalyzed by TCRdb: fastp trimming at Q25, MiXCR alignment, in-frame beta chains only. Records with the same CDR3 protein are collapsed into one entry carrying the most frequent genes and DNA. The sample includes over 650,000 distinct CDR3 sequences, with 45% observed a single time. The top ten clonotypes cover 7% to 7.5% of the sample. The sequencing input was peripheral blood or thyroid tissue (not recorded which). All receptors derive from an adult man with Graves' disease, either hyperthyroidism or ophthalmopathy (not recorded which).

This clonotype was recorded at least ten times. The CDR3 region is CAISAQDRGEAFF. The CDR3 nucleotides are TGTGCCATCAGTGCACAAGACAGGGGTGAAGCTTTCTTT. The chain joins TRBV10-3 to TRBJ1-1; 8 positions match TRBD1. CDR1 and CDR2 from the germline V gene are ENHRY and SYGVKD. With 4 bases clipped from V and 7 bases from J, the junction kept 5 bases outside the gene matches. This CDR3 spans 13 amino acids.

J is TRBJ1-4 and V is TRBV19; 9 positions match TRBD1. The CDR3 is 15 amino acids. Per the germline V gene, CDR1 is LNHDA and CDR2 is SQIVND (reference sequence). V lost 9 bases and J lost 7; bases outside the gene matches: 12. The CDR3 bases are TGTGCCAGCCGCTCGGCGGGGACAGGGACTGAAAAACTGTTTTTT. This gives the protein CASRSAGTGTEKLFF.

The rearrangement uses TRBV7-9 and TRBJ1-1; TRBD1 is a possible D gene (6 bases). This CDR3 spans 11 amino acids. Per the germline V gene, CDR1 is SEHNR and CDR2 is FQNEAQ (reference sequence). Trimming pared 2 bases from V and 11 bases from J, leaving 9 bases between. The chain's CDR3 is CASSLSQGAFF. The CDR3 bases are TGTGCCAGCAGCTTATCTCAGGGGGCTTTCTTT.

The chain uses TRBV7-8 and TRBJ2-6; no firm D call. This CDR3 has 16 amino acids. Trimming took 5 bases from V and 0 from J, leaving 11 bases between them. CDR1 is SGHVS and CDR2 is FQNEAQ in the germline V gene. CDR3 amino acids: CASSRLTSSGANVLTF. The CDR3 nucleotides are TGTGCCAGCAGCCGACTGACAAGCTCTGGGGCCAACGTCCTGACTTTC. The whole variable domain, remainder taken from reference TRBV7-8 and TRBJ2-6, is GAGVSQSPRYKVAKRGQDVALRCDPISGHVSLFWYQQALGQGPEFLTYFQNEAQLDKSGLPSDRFFAERPEGSVSTLKIQRTQQEDSAVYLCASSRLTSSGANVLTFGAGSRLTVL.